These 20 T cell receptor beta chains originate from one sample sequenced in a study of blood T cell repertoires in COVID-19. TCRdb's copy holds only in-frame clones and misses some; the assay was immunoSEQ multiplex PCR. Of 150,000 to 200,000 clones in the sample, about 90% were seen once. The sample was PBMCs or T cells enriched from blood (not recorded which). These receptors came from a young woman who had recovered from COVID-19.

The chain joins TRBV3-1 (or the pseudogene TRBV3-2) to TRBJ1-1; 7 bases match TRBD1. CDR1 is LGHDT and CDR2 is YNNKEL in the germline V gene (reference sequence). The CDR3 is made up of 13 amino acids. V dropped 5 bases and J dropped 8; count of bases not matched to a gene: 8. Here the CDR3 reads CASSFMTGREAFF. The CDR3 DNA follows: TGTGCCAGCAGCTTCATGACAGGGCGAGAAGCTTTCTTT.

This clone occurred a few times. CDR3 residues: CASSFGTSYSNQPQHF. Written as DNA, the CDR3 is TGTGCCAGCAGCTTTGGGACATCATATAGCAATCAGCCCCAGCATTTT. This chain connects TRBV11-2 to TRBJ1-5; tentatively, D is TRBD1 (6 bases). This CDR3 is built from 16 residues. V shed 3 bases and J shed 0 bases, with 12 bases lying between them. Per the germline V gene, CDR1 is SGHAT and CDR2 is FQNNGV.

This clone came up a few times. This chain's CDR3 is CSVGGQGTPGANVLTF. In DNA, the CDR3 is TGCAGCGTTGGGGGACAGGGCACCCCTGGGGCCAACGTCCTGACTTTC. The rearrangement links TRBV29-1 to TRBJ2-6, with 9 bases matching TRBD1. The junction had 6 bases not matched to a gene; V was cut back by 4 bases and J by 2 bases. CDR3 length: 16 amino acids. Germline lookup yields CDR1 SQVTM and CDR2 ANQGSEA.

This clone was recorded once. The chain employs TRBV29-1 and TRBJ2-2; D uncertain. The CDR3 sequence is 12 residues long. Germline CDR1 and CDR2: SQVTM and ANQGSEA. Trimming cost V 4 bases and J 3 bases, with 6 bases left between them. CDR3 in amino acids: CSVVGYTGELFF. CDR3 DNA sequence: TGCAGCGTTGTCGGGTACACCGGGGAGCTGTTTTTT.

This sequence joins TRBV28 and TRBJ2-7; the match to TRBD2 covers 10 bases. V was pared by 6 bases and J by 5 bases, with 13 bases of the junction left unmatched. The CDR3 runs to 16 residues. Germline CDR1 and CDR2: MDHEN and SYDVKM. CDR3 amino acids: CASSSSSSGSKNEQYF. The DNA for the CDR3 is TGTGCCAGCAGCTCCTCCTCTAGCGGGAGTAAAAACGAGCAGTACTTC.

This clone was seen just once. This rearrangement joins TRBV3-1 (or the pseudogene TRBV3-2) to TRBJ1-1, with unresolved D. The CDR3 contains 13 residues. Germline V gene lookup returns CDR1 LGHDT and CDR2 YNNKEL (reference sequence). Trimming took 4 bases from V and 2 from J, leaving 8 bases between them. The CDR3 nucleotides read TGTGCCAGCAGCCGATACATCAACACTGAAGCTTTCTTT. Amino acid sequence: CASSRYINTEAFF.

The chain couples TRBV11-3 to TRBJ2-7; 7 bases match TRBD2. CDR1 is SGHNT and CDR2 is YENEEA in the germline V gene. The V gene end was trimmed by 1 base and the J gene end by 3 bases; junction bases not matched to a gene: 6. The CDR3 has 15 residues. This chain's CDR3 is CASSLGPGGYYEQYF. CDR3 in DNA: TGTGCCAGCAGCTTAGGTCCGGGAGGATACTACGAGCAGTACTTC.

This chain connects TRBV19 to TRBJ1-3; D uncertain. This CDR3 comprises 16 residues. Germline CDR1 LNHDA, CDR2 SQIVND (reference sequence). Trimming removed 4 bases from V and 4 bases from J, with 17 bases in between. The CDR3 DNA sequence: TGTGCCAGTAGTAGGAGACCGGAGGCTTCAGGAAACACCATATATTTT. This gives the protein CASSRRPEASGNTIYF.

CDR3 residues: CASSRQWGEGIDTQYF. CDR3 sequence (DNA): TGCGCCAGCAGCCGTCAATGGGGGGAAGGAATAGATACGCAGTATTTT. The rearrangement links TRBV5-1 to TRBJ2-3, with D perhaps TRBD2 (6 bases). The V gene's germline CDR1 is SGHRS and CDR2 YFSETQ. V was clipped by 4 bases and J by 5 bases, with 20 bases between them. The CDR3 is made up of 16 amino acids.

Here the CDR3 reads CASSALRQGNEQFF. In nucleotides, the CDR3 is TGTGCCAGCAGTGCTCTGAGACAGGGAAATGAGCAGTTCTTC. The chain joins TRBV6-4 to TRBJ2-1; 7 bases are a match to TRBD1. V dropped 4 bases and J dropped 7; count of bases not matched to a gene: 7. This CDR3 comprises 14 residues. The germline V gene encodes CDR1 MRHNA and CDR2 SNTAGT.

The rearrangement joins TRBV19 to TRBJ2-7, with D possibly TRBD1 on 6 matching bases. CDR3 length: 13 amino acids. Between the trimmed V and J ends, which lost 3 bases and 5 bases, there was a span of 11 bases. From germline, CDR1 is LNHDA and CDR2 SQIVND (reference sequence). The CDR3 sequence: CASSIWAGDEQYF. The CDR3 nucleotides are TGTGCCAGTAGTATCTGGGCAGGGGACGAGCAGTACTTC.

The chain employs TRBV6-2 or TRBV6-3 and TRBJ1-5; 8 bases line up with TRBD1. This CDR3 is 17 amino acids long. Per the germline V gene, CDR1 is MNHEY and CDR2 is SVGEGT. The V and J ends lost 5 bases and 0 bases, in that order; junction bases with no gene match: 9. CDR3 coding DNA: TGTGCCAGCAGTCCCCGGGACAGGTCTTATAGCAATCAGCCCCAGCATTTT. This codes for CASSPRDRSYSNQPQHF.

This chain connects TRBV11-2 to TRBJ1-1, with D perhaps TRBD1 (5 bases). The germline V and J ends were trimmed by 6 bases and 0 bases, with 8 bases remaining between them. There are 13 residues in the CDR3. CDR1 and CDR2 from the germline V gene are SGHAT and FQNNGV. The chain's CDR3 is CASSGHLNTEAFF. CDR3 sequence (DNA): TGTGCCAGCAGTGGACACCTGAACACTGAAGCTTTCTTT.

The genes are TRBV29-1 and TRBJ2-3, with D possibly being TRBD2 (6 bases). CDR1 and CDR2 from the germline V gene are SQVTM and ANQGSEA. The V gene lost 4 bases and the J gene lost 2 bases, with 13 bases spanning the gap. The CDR3 consists of 14 residues. As DNA, the CDR3 is TGCAGCGTTGTAGCGGTACTTTTCACAGATACGCAGTATTTT. It specifies CSVVAVLFTDTQYF.

The chain carries TRBV5-1 and TRBJ2-5; perhaps TRBD1 as D (6 bases). Germline V CDR1 and CDR2: SGHRS, YFSETQ. The CDR3 is 14 amino acids. Trimming cost V 4 bases and J 4 bases, with 14 bases left between them. DNA of the CDR3: TGCGCCAGCAGCAAGAAGGGGGACGGAGAGACCCAGTACTTC. It encodes CASSKKGDGETQYF.

The V gene is TRBV6-6, the J gene TRBJ1-6; D call uncertain. With 3 bases removed from V and 10 bases from J, the gap between germline ends came to 16 bases. Germline V gene sequence: CDR1 MNHNY, CDR2 SVGAGI (reference sequence). The length of the CDR3 is 15 residues. CDR3 bases: TGTGCCAGCAGTTATGAGGGCCCGTTGGGATCACCCCTCCACTTT. Translation: CASSYEGPLGSPLHF.

The genes are TRBV12-2 and TRBJ1-5; TRBD1, as called in the table, went unchecked against the DNA. TRBV12-2 is a pseudogene locus. This CDR3 is 17 amino acids long. The chain's CDR3 is CASRLSPRTGDYQPQHF. For the CDR3, the DNA is TGTGCAAGTCGCTTAAGCCCCCGGACAGGTGATTATCAGCCCCAGCATTTT.

This chain links TRBV28 with TRBJ1-5; no reliable D call. V was trimmed by 7 bases and J by 0 bases, leaving 10 bases between them. Germline-derived CDR1 and CDR2 are MDHEN and SYDVKM. The CDR3 consists of 14 residues. CDR3 in amino acids: CASKLGSSNQPQHF. In DNA, the CDR3 is TGTGCCAGCAAATTGGGGAGTAGCAATCAGCCCCAGCATTTT.

CDR3 DNA sequence: TGTGCCAGCAGTTCAGTCGCCTTGGACAGGGCCCGGCGTTTGGCCCAGCATTTT. Translating it yields CASSSVALDRARRLAQHF. The chain carries TRBV28 and TRBJ1-5; 8 bases agree with TRBD1. Unmatched junction bases numbered 22, after V lost 4 bases and J lost 11 bases. The CDR3 is made up of 18 amino acids. Germline CDR1 MDHEN, CDR2 SYDVKM. The full variable domain, rest sourced from reference TRBV28 and TRBJ1-5, is DVKVTQSSRYLVKRTGEKVFLECVQDMDHENMFWYRQDPGLGLRLIYFSYDVKMKEKGDIPEGYSVSREKKERFSLILESASTNQTSMYLCASSSVALDRARRLAQHFGDGTRLSIL.

The J gene is TRBJ2-7, the V gene TRBV11-2, with a weak D call TRBD1 (5 bases). In germline, CDR1 is SGHAT, CDR2 FQNNGV. This CDR3 is 12 amino acids long. The V gene lost 4 bases and the J gene lost 3 bases, with 7 bases spanning the gap. CDR3 amino acids: CASSWTIYEQYF. The CDR3 DNA is TGTGCCAGCAGCTGGACAATCTACGAGCAGTACTTC.